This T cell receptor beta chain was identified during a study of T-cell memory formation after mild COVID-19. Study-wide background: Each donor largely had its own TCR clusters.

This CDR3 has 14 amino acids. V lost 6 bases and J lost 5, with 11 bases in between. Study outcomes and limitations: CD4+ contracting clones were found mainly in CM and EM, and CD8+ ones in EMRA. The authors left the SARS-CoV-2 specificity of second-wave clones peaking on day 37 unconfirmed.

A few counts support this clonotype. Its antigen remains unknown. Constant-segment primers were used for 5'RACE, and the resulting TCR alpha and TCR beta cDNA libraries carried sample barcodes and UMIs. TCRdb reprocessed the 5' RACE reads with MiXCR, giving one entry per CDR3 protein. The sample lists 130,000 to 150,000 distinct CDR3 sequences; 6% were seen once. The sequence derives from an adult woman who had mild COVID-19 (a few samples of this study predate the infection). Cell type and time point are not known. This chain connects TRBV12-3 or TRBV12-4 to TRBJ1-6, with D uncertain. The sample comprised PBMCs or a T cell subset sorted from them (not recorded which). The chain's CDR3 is CASREEFHNSPLHF. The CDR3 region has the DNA TGTGCCAGCAGGGAGGAGTTCCATAATTCACCCCTCCACTTT.